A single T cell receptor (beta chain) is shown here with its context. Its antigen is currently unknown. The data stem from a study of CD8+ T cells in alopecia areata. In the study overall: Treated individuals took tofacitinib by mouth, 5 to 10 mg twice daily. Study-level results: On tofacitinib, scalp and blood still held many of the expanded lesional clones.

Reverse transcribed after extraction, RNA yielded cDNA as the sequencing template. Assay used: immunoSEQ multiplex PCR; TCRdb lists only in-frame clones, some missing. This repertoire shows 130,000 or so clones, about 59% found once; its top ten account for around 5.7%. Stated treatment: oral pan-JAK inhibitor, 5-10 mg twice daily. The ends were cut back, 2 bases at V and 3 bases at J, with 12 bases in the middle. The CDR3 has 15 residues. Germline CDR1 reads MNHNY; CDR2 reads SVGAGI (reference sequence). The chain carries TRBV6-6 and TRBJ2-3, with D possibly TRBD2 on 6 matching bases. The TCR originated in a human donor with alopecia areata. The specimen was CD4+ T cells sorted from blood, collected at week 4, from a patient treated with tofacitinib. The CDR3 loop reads CASSYAGTATDTQYF. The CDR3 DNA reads TGTGCCAGCAGTTACGCAGGGACTGCAACAGATACGCAGTATTTT.